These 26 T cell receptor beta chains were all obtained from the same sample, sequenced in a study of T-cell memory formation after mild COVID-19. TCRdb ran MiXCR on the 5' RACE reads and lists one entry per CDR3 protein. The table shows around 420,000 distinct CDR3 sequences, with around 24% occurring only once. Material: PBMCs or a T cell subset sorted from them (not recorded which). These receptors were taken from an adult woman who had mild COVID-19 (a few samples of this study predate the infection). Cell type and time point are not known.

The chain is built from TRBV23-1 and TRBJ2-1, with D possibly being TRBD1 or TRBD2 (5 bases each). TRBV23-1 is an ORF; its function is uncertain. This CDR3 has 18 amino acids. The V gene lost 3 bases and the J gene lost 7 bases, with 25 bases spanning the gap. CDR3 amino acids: CASSQSTRRRAGENEQFF. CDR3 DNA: TGCGCCAGCAGTCAGTCGACCCGTCGCAGGGCGGGTGAAAATGAGCAGTTCTTC.

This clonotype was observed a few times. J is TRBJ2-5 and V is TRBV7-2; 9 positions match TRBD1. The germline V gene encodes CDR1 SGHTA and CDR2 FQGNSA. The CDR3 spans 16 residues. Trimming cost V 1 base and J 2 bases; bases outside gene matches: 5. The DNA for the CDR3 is TGTGCCAGCAGCTTAGTCGAGGGGACAGGGCAAGAGACCCAGTACTTC. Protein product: CASSLVEGTGQETQYF.

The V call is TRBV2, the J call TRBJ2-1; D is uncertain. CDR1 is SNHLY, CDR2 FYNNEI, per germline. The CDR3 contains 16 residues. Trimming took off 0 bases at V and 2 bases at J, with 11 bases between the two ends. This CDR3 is CASSEAPRFTYNEQFF. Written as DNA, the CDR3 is TGTGCCAGCAGTGAAGCGCCAAGATTTACCTACAATGAGCAGTTCTTC. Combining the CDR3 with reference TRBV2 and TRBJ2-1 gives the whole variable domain EPEVTQTPSHQVTQMGQEVILRCVPISNHLYFYWYRQILGQKVEFLVSFYNNEISEKSEIFDDQFSVERPDGSNFTLKIRSTKLEDSAMYFCASSEAPRFTYNEQFFGPGTRLTVL.

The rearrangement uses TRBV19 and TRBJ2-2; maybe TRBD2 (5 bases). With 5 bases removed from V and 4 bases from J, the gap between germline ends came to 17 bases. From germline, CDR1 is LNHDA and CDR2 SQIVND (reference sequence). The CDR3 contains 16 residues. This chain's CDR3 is CASSVPGRRSTGELFF. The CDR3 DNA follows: TGTGCCAGTAGTGTCCCTGGGCGGAGGTCCACCGGGGAGCTGTTTTTT.

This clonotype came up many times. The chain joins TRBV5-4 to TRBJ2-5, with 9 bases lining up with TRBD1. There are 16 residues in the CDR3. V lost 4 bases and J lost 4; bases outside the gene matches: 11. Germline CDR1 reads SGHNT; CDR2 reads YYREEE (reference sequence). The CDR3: CASSHEPRQGGETQYF. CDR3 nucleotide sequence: TGTGCCAGCAGCCATGAGCCACGACAGGGGGGAGAGACCCAGTACTTC. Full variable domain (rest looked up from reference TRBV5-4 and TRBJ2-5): ETGVTQSPTHLIKTRGQQVTLRCSSQSGHNTVSWYQQALGQGPQFIFQYYREEENGRGNFPPRFSGLQFPNYSSELNVNALELDDSALYLCASSHEPRQGGETQYFGPGTRLLVL.

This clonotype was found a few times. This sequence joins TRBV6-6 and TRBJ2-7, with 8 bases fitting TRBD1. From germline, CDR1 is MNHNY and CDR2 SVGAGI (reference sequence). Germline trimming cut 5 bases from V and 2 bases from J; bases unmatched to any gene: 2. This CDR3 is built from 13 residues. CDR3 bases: TGTGCCAGCAGTGGGACAGGCACCTACGAGCAGTACTTC. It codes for CASSGTGTYEQYF.

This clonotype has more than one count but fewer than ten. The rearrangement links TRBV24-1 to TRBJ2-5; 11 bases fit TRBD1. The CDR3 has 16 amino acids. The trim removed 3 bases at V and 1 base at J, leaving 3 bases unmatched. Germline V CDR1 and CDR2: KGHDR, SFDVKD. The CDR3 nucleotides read TGTGCCACCAGTGATACCGGGACAGGGGGCCAAGAGACCCAGTACTTC. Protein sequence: CATSDTGTGGQETQYF.

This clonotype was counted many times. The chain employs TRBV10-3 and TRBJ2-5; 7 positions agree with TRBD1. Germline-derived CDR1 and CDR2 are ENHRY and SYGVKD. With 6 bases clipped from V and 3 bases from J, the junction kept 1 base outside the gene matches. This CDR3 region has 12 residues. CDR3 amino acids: CAIRGTEETQYF. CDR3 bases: TGTGCCATCAGGGGGACAGAAGAGACCCAGTACTTC.

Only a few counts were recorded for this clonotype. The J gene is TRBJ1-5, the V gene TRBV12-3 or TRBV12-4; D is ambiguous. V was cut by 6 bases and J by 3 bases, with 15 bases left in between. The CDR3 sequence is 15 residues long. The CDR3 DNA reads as TGTGCCAGCAGCCCAACGCGCAGAAACAATCAGCCCCAGCATTTT. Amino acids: CASSPTRRNNQPQHF.

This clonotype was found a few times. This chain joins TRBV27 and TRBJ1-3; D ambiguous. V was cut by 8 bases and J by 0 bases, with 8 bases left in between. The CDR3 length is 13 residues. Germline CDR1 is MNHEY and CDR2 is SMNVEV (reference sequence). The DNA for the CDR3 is TGTGCCAGCGTGGCCCACTCTGGAAACACCATATATTTT. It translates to CASVAHSGNTIYF.

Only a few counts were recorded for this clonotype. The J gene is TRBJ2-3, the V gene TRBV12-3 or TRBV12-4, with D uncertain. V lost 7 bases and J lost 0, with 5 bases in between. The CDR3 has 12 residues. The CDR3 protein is CASKASTDTQYF. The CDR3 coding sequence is TGTGCCAGCAAAGCTAGCACAGATACGCAGTATTTT.

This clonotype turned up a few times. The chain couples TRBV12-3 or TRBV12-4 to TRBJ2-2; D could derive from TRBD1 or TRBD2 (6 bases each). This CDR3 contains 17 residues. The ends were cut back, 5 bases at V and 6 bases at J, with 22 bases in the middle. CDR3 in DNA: TGTGCCAGCAGTCTGAGGAGGGGGGCTAGTGTCCCCGGGGAGCTGTTTTTT. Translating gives CASSLRRGASVPGELFF.

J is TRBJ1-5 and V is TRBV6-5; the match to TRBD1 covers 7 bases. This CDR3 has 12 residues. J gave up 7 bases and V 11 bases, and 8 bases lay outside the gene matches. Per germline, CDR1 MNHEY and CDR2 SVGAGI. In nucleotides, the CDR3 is TGTGCCGATCAACAGGGGAGACAGCCCCAGCATTTT. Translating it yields CADQQGRQPQHF.

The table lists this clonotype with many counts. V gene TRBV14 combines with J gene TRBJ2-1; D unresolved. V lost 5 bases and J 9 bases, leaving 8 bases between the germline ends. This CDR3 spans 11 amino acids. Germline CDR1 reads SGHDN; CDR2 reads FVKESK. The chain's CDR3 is CASSFRTEQFF. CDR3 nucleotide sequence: TGTGCCAGCAGCTTTCGGACTGAGCAGTTCTTC.

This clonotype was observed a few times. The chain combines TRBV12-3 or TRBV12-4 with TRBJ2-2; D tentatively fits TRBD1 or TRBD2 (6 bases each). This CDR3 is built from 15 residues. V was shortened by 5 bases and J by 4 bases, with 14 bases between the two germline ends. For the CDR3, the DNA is TGTGCCAGCAGTCCTTGGGGGGCGAGCACCGGGGAGCTGTTTTTT. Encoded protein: CASSPWGASTGELFF.

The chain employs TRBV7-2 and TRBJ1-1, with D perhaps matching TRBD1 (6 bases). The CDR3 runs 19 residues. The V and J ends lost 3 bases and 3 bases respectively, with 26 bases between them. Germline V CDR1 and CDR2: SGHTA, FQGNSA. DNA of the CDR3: TGTGCCAGCAGCTTTCCACTCACAGGGAGGATTGTTAAGTACACTGAAGCTTTCTTT. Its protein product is CASSFPLTGRIVKYTEAFF.

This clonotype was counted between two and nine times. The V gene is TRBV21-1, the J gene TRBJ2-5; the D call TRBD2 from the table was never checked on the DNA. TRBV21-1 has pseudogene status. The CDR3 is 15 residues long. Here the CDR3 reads CASSKGLAGAETQYF. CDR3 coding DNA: TGTGCCAGCAGCAAAGGGCTAGCGGGAGCGGAGACCCAGTACTTC.

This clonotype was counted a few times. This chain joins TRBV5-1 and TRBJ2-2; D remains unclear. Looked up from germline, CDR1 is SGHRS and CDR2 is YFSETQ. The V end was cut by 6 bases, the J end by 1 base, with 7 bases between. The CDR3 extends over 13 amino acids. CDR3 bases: TGCGCCAGCAAGGCAGAGAACACCGGGGAGCTGTTTTTT. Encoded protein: CASKAENTGELFF.

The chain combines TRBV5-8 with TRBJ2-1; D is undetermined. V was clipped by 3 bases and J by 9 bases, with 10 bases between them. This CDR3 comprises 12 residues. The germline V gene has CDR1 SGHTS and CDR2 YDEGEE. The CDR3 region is CASSSNLGEQFF. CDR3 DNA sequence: TGTGCCAGCAGCTCAAATTTGGGTGAGCAGTTCTTC.

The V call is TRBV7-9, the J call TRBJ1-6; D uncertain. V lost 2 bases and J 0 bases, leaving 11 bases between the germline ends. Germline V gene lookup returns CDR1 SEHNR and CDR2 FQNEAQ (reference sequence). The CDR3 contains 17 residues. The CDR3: CASSLTSSSSYNSPLHF. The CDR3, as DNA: TGTGCCAGCAGCTTAACGTCTTCGAGCTCCTATAATTCACCCCTCCACTTT.

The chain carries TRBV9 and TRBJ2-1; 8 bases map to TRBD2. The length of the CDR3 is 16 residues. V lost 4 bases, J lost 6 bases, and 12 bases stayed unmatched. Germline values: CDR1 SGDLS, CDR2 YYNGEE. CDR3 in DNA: TGTGCCAGCAGCACCCGGGAAATAGCGGGACCCAATGAGCAGTTCTTC. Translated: CASSTREIAGPNEQFF.

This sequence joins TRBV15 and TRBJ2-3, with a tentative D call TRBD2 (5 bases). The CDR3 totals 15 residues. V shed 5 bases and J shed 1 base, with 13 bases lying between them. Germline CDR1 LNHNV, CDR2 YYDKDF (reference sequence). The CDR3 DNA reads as TGTGCCACCAGCCAAGGCGGGTTCCGCACAGATACGCAGTATTTT. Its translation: CATSQGGFRTDTQYF. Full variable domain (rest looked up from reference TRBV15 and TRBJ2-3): DAMVIQNPRYQVTQFGKPVTLSCSQTLNHNVMYWYQQKSSQAPKLLFHYYDKDFNNEADTPDNFQSRRPNTSFCFLDIRSPGLGDTAMYLCATSQGGFRTDTQYFGPGTRLTVL.

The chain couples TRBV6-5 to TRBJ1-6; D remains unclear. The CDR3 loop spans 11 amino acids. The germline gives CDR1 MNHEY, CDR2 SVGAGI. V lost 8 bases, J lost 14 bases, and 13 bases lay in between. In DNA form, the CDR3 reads TGTGCCAGCGGAGGACCGAGGGCCCTCCACTTT. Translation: CASGGPRALHF.

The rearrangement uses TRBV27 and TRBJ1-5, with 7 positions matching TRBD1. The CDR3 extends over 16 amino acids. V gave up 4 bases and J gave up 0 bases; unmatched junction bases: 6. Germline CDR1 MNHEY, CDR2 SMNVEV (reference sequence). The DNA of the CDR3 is TGTGCCAGCAGTTCGTGGGACAGTTATAGCAATCAGCCCCAGCATTTT. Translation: CASSSWDSYSNQPQHF.

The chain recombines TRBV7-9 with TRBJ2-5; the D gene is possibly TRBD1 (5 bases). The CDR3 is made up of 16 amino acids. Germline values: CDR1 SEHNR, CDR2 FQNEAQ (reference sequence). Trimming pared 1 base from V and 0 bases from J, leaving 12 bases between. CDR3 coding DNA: TGTGCCAGCAGCTTAGGGTTGGGGCTGGACCAAGAGACCCAGTACTTC. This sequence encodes CASSLGLGLDQETQYF.

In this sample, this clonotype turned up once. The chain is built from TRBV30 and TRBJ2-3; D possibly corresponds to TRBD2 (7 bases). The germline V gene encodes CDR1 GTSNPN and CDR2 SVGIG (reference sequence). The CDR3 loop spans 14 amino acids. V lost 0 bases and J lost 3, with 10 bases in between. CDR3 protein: CAWSVGGGTDTQYF. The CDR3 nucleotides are TGTGCCTGGAGTGTAGGGGGGGGGACAGATACGCAGTATTTT.